This T cell receptor (beta chain) was sequenced for a study of cytomegalovirus exposure and HLA in healthy donors. The PCR had 60 Vbeta and 13 Jbeta primers. Some clones are missing from TCRdb's copy, which holds only in-frame ones; the method was immunoSEQ multiplex PCR. This table has approximately 160,000 clones, 75% appearing once. Germline CDR1 and CDR2: SGHVS and FQNEAQ. The ends lost 5 bases at V and 8 bases at J; junction bases unmatched: 10. CDR3 length equals 15 residues. The specimen was PBMCs. This TCR was recovered from a woman aged 45-59 years in good health and CMV-seropositive. The V call is TRBV7-8, the J call TRBJ2-3, with 10 bases that match TRBD2. The CDR3 DNA sequence: TGTGCCAGCAGCCCTTCCCTAGCGGGGGTGGCTACGCAGTATTTT. Protein product: CASSPSLAGVATQYF. Drawing the rest from reference TRBV7-8 and TRBJ2-3, the complete variable domain is GAGVSQSPRYKVAKRGQDVALRCDPISGHVSLFWYQQALGQGPEFLTYFQNEAQLDKSGLPSDRFFAERPEGSVSTLKIQRTQQEDSAVYLCASSPSLAGVATQYFGPGTRLTVL.